These T cell receptor beta chains were read from a single sample in a study of cytomegalovirus exposure and HLA in healthy donors. Clones were sequenced by immunoSEQ multiplex PCR, and TCRdb holds only the in-frame ones, with some missing. The top ten hold approximately 4% of the sample, which has 150,000 to 180,000 clones, more than 60% seen once. The specimen sequenced was PBMCs. These receptors originate from a woman aged 40 to 50 in good health and CMV-seronegative. Each CDR3 is given with its conserved first and last residue. Each record gives: V gene, D gene, J gene, clone size, CDR3 protein, CDR3 DNA. D genes are given only for firm matches. Part of the rows lack a size; the others show once, few, many or a class for expanded clones.

v_call: TRBV19
d_call: NA
j_call: TRBJ1-5
clone_size: NA
cdr3_aa: CASSLPYSNQPQHF
cdr3_nt: TGTGCCAGTAGTCTTCCGTATAGCAATCAGCCCCAGCATTTT

v_call: TRBV10-1
d_call: NA
j_call: TRBJ1-6
clone_size: NA
cdr3_aa: CASSDGASNSPLHF
cdr3_nt: TGCGCCAGCAGTGATGGGGCGTCGAATTCACCCCTCCACTTT

v_call: TRBV19
d_call: NA
j_call: TRBJ1-2
clone_size: NA
cdr3_aa: CASSDRGFNGYTF
cdr3_nt: TGTGCCAGTAGTGACCGCGGGTTCAATGGCTACACCTTC

v_call: TRBV2
d_call: NA
j_call: TRBJ1-1
clone_size: NA
cdr3_aa: CASTSGVEAFF
cdr3_nt: TGTGCCAGCACTTCAGGGGTTGAAGCTTTCTTT

v_call: TRBV19
d_call: NA
j_call: TRBJ1-2
clone_size: NA
cdr3_aa: CASTPIRNYGYTF
cdr3_nt: TGTGCCAGTACCCCTATCAGGAACTATGGCTACACCTTC

v_call: TRBV10-1
d_call: TRBD1
j_call: TRBJ1-4
clone_size: few
cdr3_aa: CASRPDGQVKLFF
cdr3_nt: TGCGCCAGCAGACCCGATGGACAGGTGAAACTGTTTTTT

v_call: TRBV5-1
d_call: NA
j_call: TRBJ1-1
clone_size: NA
cdr3_aa: CASSSQPPPADTEAFF
cdr3_nt: TGCGCCAGCAGCTCCCAGCCCCCTCCGGCGGACACTGAAGCTTTCTTT

v_call: TRBV5-1
d_call: NA
j_call: TRBJ1-1
clone_size: NA
cdr3_aa: CASSSPLGQTNTEAFF
cdr3_nt: TGCGCCAGCAGCTCACCATTAGGACAGACGAACACTGAAGCTTTCTTT

v_call: TRBV2
d_call: TRBD2
j_call: TRBJ2-3
clone_size: NA
cdr3_aa: CASSVKRGGITDTQYF
cdr3_nt: TGTGCTAGCAGTGTTAAGCGGGGGGGGATCACAGATACGCAGTATTTT

v_call: TRBV28
d_call: TRBD1
j_call: TRBJ2-6
clone_size: NA
cdr3_aa: CASGSGTGGVGANVLTF
cdr3_nt: TGTGCCAGCGGCTCCGGGACAGGGGGCGTAGGGGCCAACGTCCTGACTTTC

v_call: TRBV6-5
d_call: NA
j_call: TRBJ2-3
clone_size: NA
cdr3_aa: CASSYSGPTDTQYF
cdr3_nt: TGTGCCAGCAGTTACTCTGGCCCCACAGATACGCAGTATTTT

v_call: TRBV6-5
d_call: NA
j_call: TRBJ2-1
clone_size: NA
cdr3_aa: CASSYGTPATNNEQFF
cdr3_nt: TGTGCCAGCAGTTACGGGACACCGGCCACAAACAATGAGCAGTTCTTC

v_call: TRBV5-4
d_call: NA
j_call: TRBJ1-3
clone_size: NA
cdr3_aa: CASSSQQGWGSGNTIYF
cdr3_nt: TGTGCCAGCAGCTCACAACAGGGTTGGGGTTCTGGAAACACCATATATTTT

v_call: TRBV28
d_call: NA
j_call: TRBJ1-4
clone_size: NA
cdr3_aa: CASSTDSASNEKLFF
cdr3_nt: TGTGCCAGCAGCACGGACTCTGCGAGTAATGAAAAACTGTTTTTT

v_call: TRBV5-1
d_call: NA
j_call: TRBJ1-6
clone_size: NA
cdr3_aa: CASTPGLGNSPLHF
cdr3_nt: TGCGCCAGCACCCCAGGGTTGGGTAATTCACCCCTCCACTTT

v_call: TRBV11-3
d_call: NA
j_call: TRBJ1-1
clone_size: NA
cdr3_aa: CASSLALDSPTNTEAFF
cdr3_nt: TGTGCCAGCAGCTTAGCCTTGGACAGCCCGACTAACACTGAAGCTTTCTTT

v_call: TRBV19
d_call: TRBD1
j_call: TRBJ2-2
clone_size: few
cdr3_aa: CASSLDRGLLTGELFF
cdr3_nt: TGTGCCAGTAGTCTCGACAGGGGGCTGTTGACCGGGGAGCTGTTTTTT

v_call: TRBV6-1
d_call: NA
j_call: TRBJ2-1
clone_size: NA
cdr3_aa: CASSLPPGPYNEQFF
cdr3_nt: TGTGCCAGCAGTTTACCACCTGGGCCCTACAATGAGCAGTTCTTC